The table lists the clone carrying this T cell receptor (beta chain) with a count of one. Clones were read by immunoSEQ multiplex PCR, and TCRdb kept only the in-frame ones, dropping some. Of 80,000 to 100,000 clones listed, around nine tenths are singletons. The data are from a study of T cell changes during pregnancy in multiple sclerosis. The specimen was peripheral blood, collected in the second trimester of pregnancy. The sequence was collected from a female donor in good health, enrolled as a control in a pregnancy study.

Here the CDR3 DNA reads TGTGCCAGCTCACCCACGGAAAGGGGAGCTTTCTTT. This codes for CASSPTERGAFF. The chain combines TRBV18 with TRBJ1-1; a possible D gene is TRBD1 (5 bases). V lost 3 bases and J 10 bases, leaving 12 bases between the germline ends. In germline, CDR1 is KGHSH, CDR2 LQKENI. The CDR3 contains 12 residues. Variable domain in full (rest from reference TRBV18 and TRBJ1-1): NAGVMQNPRHLVRRRGQEARLRCSPMKGHSHVYWYRQLPEEGLKFMVYLQKENIIDESGMPKERFSAEFPKEGPSILRIQQVVRGDSAAYFCASSPTERGAFFGQGTRLTVV.